These T cell receptor beta chains were read from a single sample in a study of blood T cell repertoires in COVID-19. Profiling relied on immunoSEQ multiplex PCR, and the TCRdb table lists in-frame clones only, not all of them. The sample yields around 120,000 clones, over 75% seen once. Sequenced sample: peripheral blood. These receptors originate from a middle-aged man with active or convalescent COVID-19. Both conserved end residues are part of each CDR3. The order of the fields is V gene, D gene, J gene, clone size, CDR3 protein, CDR3 DNA. The D gene is left open where the match is weak. For some rows the clone size is stated as once, few or many, or as a class when expanded; others skip it.

v_gene: TRBV10-1; d_gene: TRBD1; j_gene: TRBJ2-7; abundance: few; CDR3aa: CASSDVVTGPYEQYF; CDR3nt: TGCGCCAGCAGTGATGTTGTGACAGGGCCCTACGAGCAGTACTTC
v_gene: TRBV4-2; d_gene: -; j_gene: TRBJ2-1; abundance: -; CDR3aa: CASSRRTVLEGNNEQFF; CDR3nt: TGTGCCAGCAGCCGTAGGACCGTCTTGGAGGGGAACAATGAGCAGTTCTTC
v_gene: TRBV2; d_gene: -; j_gene: TRBJ2-1; abundance: -; CDR3aa: CASSGTPSYNEQFF; CDR3nt: TGTGCCAGCAGTGGGACACCTTCCTACAATGAGCAGTTCTTC
v_gene: TRBV7-3; d_gene: -; j_gene: TRBJ1-1; abundance: many; CDR3aa: CASTKAGAENTEAFF; CDR3nt: TGTGCCAGCACCAAGGCAGGGGCCGAGAACACTGAAGCTTTCTTT
v_gene: TRBV7-3; d_gene: -; j_gene: TRBJ1-4; abundance: many; CDR3aa: CASSLTLYRVRGGTNEKLFF; CDR3nt: TGTGCCAGCAGCTTAACACTGTACAGGGTTCGCGGGGGTACTAATGAAAAACTGTTTTTT
v_gene: TRBV10-1; d_gene: TRBD1; j_gene: TRBJ2-2; abundance: -; CDR3aa: CASSRGDRGPYGELFF; CDR3nt: TGCGCCAGCAGCCGCGGGGACAGGGGCCCGTACGGGGAGCTGTTTTTT
v_gene: TRBV7-8; d_gene: TRBD2; j_gene: TRBJ2-2; abundance: -; CDR3aa: CASSLGGRNTGELFF; CDR3nt: TGTGCCAGCAGCTTAGGCGGGAGGAACACCGGGGAGCTGTTTTTT
v_gene: TRBV11-3; d_gene: -; j_gene: TRBJ2-7; abundance: -; CDR3aa: CASSLGTPYEQYF; CDR3nt: TGTGCCAGCAGCTTAGGGACTCCGTACGAGCAGTACTTC
v_gene: TRBV12-3/TRBV12-4; d_gene: -; j_gene: TRBJ2-1; abundance: -; CDR3aa: CASSFRVIDEQFF; CDR3nt: TGTGCCAGCAGTTTCAGGGTTATCGATGAGCAGTTCTTC
v_gene: TRBV19; d_gene: -; j_gene: TRBJ1-4; abundance: -; CDR3aa: CASRHLNLEAHNEKLFF; CDR3nt: TGTGCCAGTAGACACCTAAACTTAGAGGCCCATAATGAAAAACTGTTTTTT
v_gene: TRBV6-5; d_gene: -; j_gene: TRBJ1-3; abundance: -; CDR3aa: CASCQGTGNTIYF; CDR3nt: TGTGCCAGCTGCCAGGGCACTGGAAACACCATATATTTT
v_gene: TRBV5-5; d_gene: -; j_gene: TRBJ2-5; abundance: -; CDR3aa: CASSLMVEETQYF; CDR3nt: TGTGCCAGCAGCTTGATGGTAGAAGAGACCCAGTACTTC
v_gene: TRBV28; d_gene: TRBD2; j_gene: TRBJ2-3; abundance: -; CDR3aa: CASSQSGGVRDTQYF; CDR3nt: TGTGCCAGCAGCCAAAGCGGGGGGGTGAGGGATACGCAGTATTTT
v_gene: TRBV6-1; d_gene: TRBD1; j_gene: TRBJ2-3; abundance: -; CDR3aa: CASSERTGSDTQYF; CDR3nt: TGTGCCAGCAGTGAGCGGACAGGGTCGGATACGCAGTATTTT
v_gene: TRBV7-2; d_gene: TRBD1; j_gene: TRBJ1-2; abundance: -; CDR3aa: CASSLDHPGTANYGYTF; CDR3nt: TGTGCCAGCAGCTTAGATCACCCCGGGACAGCTAACTATGGCTACACCTTC
v_gene: TRBV9; d_gene: -; j_gene: TRBJ1-1; abundance: -; CDR3aa: CASSLGRNTEAFF; CDR3nt: TGTGCCAGCAGCTTAGGGAGGAACACTGAAGCTTTCTTT
v_gene: TRBV4-1; d_gene: -; j_gene: TRBJ1-5; abundance: -; CDR3aa: CASSQEFTGRSNQPQHF; CDR3nt: TGCGCCAGCAGCCAAGAATTCACAGGGCGTAGCAATCAGCCCCAGCATTTT
v_gene: TRBV6-1; d_gene: TRBD2; j_gene: TRBJ2-7; abundance: -; CDR3aa: CASSEWGGGAYEQYF; CDR3nt: TGTGCCAGCAGTGAATGGGGCGGGGGGGCCTACGAGCAGTACTTC
v_gene: TRBV5-1; d_gene: -; j_gene: TRBJ2-6; abundance: -; CDR3aa: CASSSPGSGANVLTF; CDR3nt: TGCGCCAGCAGCTCACCGGGCTCTGGGGCCAACGTCCTGACTTTC
v_gene: TRBV7-6; d_gene: TRBD1; j_gene: TRBJ1-2; abundance: -; CDR3aa: CASSSAGQGYGYTF; CDR3nt: TGTGCCAGCAGTTCGGCTGGACAGGGCTATGGCTACACCTTC
v_gene: TRBV12-5; d_gene: -; j_gene: TRBJ2-2; abundance: -; CDR3aa: CASGLVPLTGELFF; CDR3nt: TGTGCTAGTGGTTTGGTCCCCCTGACCGGGGAGCTGTTTTTT
v_gene: TRBV21-1; d_gene: -; j_gene: TRBJ1-1; abundance: -; CDR3aa: CASSKAGFTMNTEAFF; CDR3nt: TGTGCCAGCAGCAAAGCCGGGTTTACTATGAACACTGAAGCTTTCTTT
v_gene: TRBV3-1/TRBV3-2; d_gene: -; j_gene: TRBJ1-3; abundance: -; CDR3aa: CASSQDRGGFGNTIYF; CDR3nt: TGTGCCAGCAGCCAAGATCGGGGAGGCTTTGGAAACACCATATATTTT
v_gene: TRBV19; d_gene: -; j_gene: TRBJ2-5; abundance: few; CDR3aa: CASSIGADYQETQYF; CDR3nt: TGTGCCAGTAGTATAGGGGCAGACTATCAAGAGACCCAGTACTTC
v_gene: TRBV7-9; d_gene: -; j_gene: TRBJ1-3; abundance: -; CDR3aa: CASSFGERGNTIYF; CDR3nt: TGTGCCAGCAGCTTTGGGGAGCGAGGAAACACCATATATTTT
v_gene: TRBV9; d_gene: -; j_gene: TRBJ2-3; abundance: few; CDR3aa: CASSPGGADTQYF; CDR3nt: TGTGCCAGCAGCCCGGGGGGCGCAGATACGCAGTATTTT
v_gene: TRBV19; d_gene: TRBD1; j_gene: TRBJ1-6; abundance: -; CDR3aa: CASSTGDSRNSPLHF; CDR3nt: TGTGCCAGTAGTACCGGGGACAGCCGTAATTCACCCCTCCACTTT
v_gene: TRBV7-9; d_gene: TRBD1; j_gene: TRBJ1-4; abundance: -; CDR3aa: CASSLKQGLGEKLFF; CDR3nt: TGTGCCAGCAGCCTGAAACAGGGGTTGGGTGAAAAACTGTTTTTT
v_gene: TRBV28; d_gene: TRBD1; j_gene: TRBJ2-4; abundance: -; CDR3aa: CASSSTQGAGNIQYF; CDR3nt: TGTGCCAGCAGTTCGACACAGGGGGCGGGAAACATTCAGTACTTC
v_gene: TRBV12-5; d_gene: TRBD1; j_gene: TRBJ1-1; abundance: -; CDR3aa: CASGLMTGTEAFF; CDR3nt: TGTGCTAGTGGTTTGATGACAGGGACTGAAGCTTTCTTT
v_gene: TRBV11-3; d_gene: TRBD1; j_gene: TRBJ2-1; abundance: -; CDR3aa: CASSPGQGIFDEQFF; CDR3nt: TGTGCCAGCAGCCCAGGACAGGGGATTTTCGATGAGCAGTTCTTC
v_gene: TRBV27; d_gene: -; j_gene: TRBJ2-7; abundance: -; CDR3aa: CASSDRVQGGEQYF; CDR3nt: TGTGCCAGCAGTGACAGGGTTCAGGGGGGCGAGCAGTACTTC
v_gene: TRBV19; d_gene: TRBD2; j_gene: TRBJ2-5; abundance: once; CDR3aa: CASKASGGYGETQYF; CDR3nt: TGTGCCAGTAAGGCGAGCGGGGGGTATGGGGAGACCCAGTACTTC
v_gene: TRBV6-2/TRBV6-3; d_gene: TRBD2; j_gene: TRBJ2-3; abundance: many; CDR3aa: CASSSSGDTDTQYF; CDR3nt: TGTGCCAGCAGCTCTAGCGGGGACACAGATACGCAGTATTTT
v_gene: TRBV7-6; d_gene: -; j_gene: TRBJ1-2; abundance: -; CDR3aa: CASSSTQGSGYTF; CDR3nt: TGTGCCAGCAGCTCGACCCAGGGGAGTGGCTACACCTTC
v_gene: TRBV6-1; d_gene: -; j_gene: TRBJ2-7; abundance: many; CDR3aa: CASSAGLGQTSSYEQYF; CDR3nt: TGTGCCAGCAGTGCCGGGCTTGGACAGACGAGCTCCTACGAGCAGTACTTC
v_gene: TRBV2; d_gene: -; j_gene: TRBJ2-7; abundance: -; CDR3aa: CASSEALPRTGRGEQYF; CDR3nt: TGTGCCAGCAGTGAAGCGCTTCCGAGAACAGGGCGTGGCGAGCAGTACTTC
v_gene: TRBV7-9; d_gene: -; j_gene: TRBJ2-1; abundance: -; CDR3aa: CASSWTGAAGQFF; CDR3nt: TGTGCCAGCAGCTGGACCGGGGCAGCGGGGCAGTTCTTC
v_gene: TRBV6-2/TRBV6-3; d_gene: TRBD1; j_gene: TRBJ2-7; abundance: -; CDR3aa: CASSRGTDLYEQYF; CDR3nt: TGTGCCAGCAGTCGTGGGACAGATCTCTACGAGCAGTACTTC
v_gene: TRBV29-1; d_gene: TRBD1; j_gene: TRBJ1-6; abundance: -; CDR3aa: CSIMDRNYNSPLHF; CDR3nt: TGCAGCATCATGGACAGGAATTATAATTCACCCCTCCACTTT
v_gene: TRBV14; d_gene: TRBD1; j_gene: TRBJ2-1; abundance: once; CDR3aa: CASSRIGTDSYNEQFF; CDR3nt: TGTGCCAGCAGCCGTATAGGGACAGACTCCTACAATGAGCAGTTCTTC
v_gene: TRBV27; d_gene: -; j_gene: TRBJ1-5; abundance: -; CDR3aa: CASGVPRAGDQPQHF; CDR3nt: TGTGCCAGCGGGGTTCCCCGCGCAGGGGACCAGCCCCAGCATTTT
v_gene: TRBV18; d_gene: -; j_gene: TRBJ1-1; abundance: -; CDR3aa: CASSPAQGRLNTEAFF; CDR3nt: TGTGCCAGCTCACCAGCCCAGGGGCGGCTGAACACTGAAGCTTTCTTT
v_gene: TRBV11-2; d_gene: TRBD2; j_gene: TRBJ2-7; abundance: -; CDR3aa: CASSLEASGGVEQYF; CDR3nt: TGTGCCAGCAGCTTAGAGGCTAGCGGGGGGGTCGAGCAGTACTTC
v_gene: TRBV2; d_gene: TRBD1; j_gene: TRBJ1-6; abundance: -; CDR3aa: CASSWDRALHF; CDR3nt: TGTGCCAGCAGTTGGGACAGAGCCCTCCACTTT
v_gene: TRBV6-5; d_gene: -; j_gene: TRBJ1-1; abundance: -; CDR3aa: CASKGWEGGEAFF; CDR3nt: TGTGCCAGCAAGGGGTGGGAAGGGGGTGAAGCTTTCTTT
v_gene: TRBV7-9; d_gene: -; j_gene: TRBJ2-7; abundance: once; CDR3aa: CASSPRPTNSYEQYF; CDR3nt: TGTGCCAGCAGCCCCCGACCGACAAACTCCTACGAGCAGTACTTC
v_gene: TRBV11-2; d_gene: -; j_gene: TRBJ1-3; abundance: -; CDR3aa: CASSLDRGVGNTIYF; CDR3nt: TGTGCCAGCAGCTTAGACAGGGGAGTCGGAAACACCATATATTTT
v_gene: TRBV19; d_gene: TRBD1; j_gene: TRBJ2-7; abundance: -; CDR3aa: CASSFGQGATYEQYF; CDR3nt: TGTGCCAGTAGTTTCGGACAGGGGGCCACCTACGAGCAGTACTTC
v_gene: TRBV7-9; d_gene: TRBD1; j_gene: TRBJ2-5; abundance: -; CDR3aa: CASRGQGSPETQYF; CDR3nt: TGTGCCAGCAGGGGACAGGGATCCCCAGAGACCCAGTACTTC
v_gene: TRBV3-1/TRBV3-2; d_gene: -; j_gene: TRBJ2-3; abundance: many; CDR3aa: CASSLGHSGDTQYF; CDR3nt: TGTGCCAGCAGCCTCGGACATTCCGGGGATACGCAGTATTTT
v_gene: TRBV6-5; d_gene: -; j_gene: TRBJ2-2; abundance: -; CDR3aa: CASSYSPVAGGELFF; CDR3nt: TGTGCCAGCAGTTACTCGCCAGTCGCGGGGGGGGAGCTGTTTTTT
v_gene: TRBV2; d_gene: -; j_gene: TRBJ1-5; abundance: -; CDR3aa: CASNARSVGNQPQHF; CDR3nt: TGTGCCAGCAACGCGAGGTCAGTCGGCAATCAGCCCCAGCATTTT